This T cell receptor (beta chain) emerged from a study of blood T cell repertoires in COVID-19. Libraries were prepared by immunoSEQ multiplex PCR; TCRdb keeps only in-frame clonotypes and omits some of them. The repertoire has about 190,000 clones, around four fifths of them found once; the top ten carry approximately 19%. The sequence derives from a human donor in a cohort sampled during active COVID-19. The sequencing sample was made of peripheral blood.

Written as DNA, the CDR3 is TGCGCCAGCAGCGGTCAGGGGTCTGGCTACACCTTC. Translation: CASSGQGSGYTF. The chain combines TRBV5-1 with TRBJ1-2, with D possibly being TRBD1 (6 bases). CDR1 is SGHRS, CDR2 YFSETQ, per germline. The germline V and J ends were trimmed by 4 bases and 7 bases, with 11 bases remaining between them. CDR3 size: 12 residues. Full variable domain (remainder filled in from reference TRBV5-1 and TRBJ1-2): KAGVTQTPRYLIKTRGQQVTLSCSPISGHRSVSWYQQTPGQGLQFLFEYFSETQRNKGNFPGRFSGRQFSNSRSEMNVSTLELGDSALYLCASSGQGSGYTFGSGTRLTVV.